This T cell receptor beta chain was captured by sequencing in a study of T cells of healthy individuals. This clonotype occurred a few times. TCRdb called the 5' RACE reads again in MiXCR, with one record for every CDR3 protein. The data show about 96,000 distinct CDR3 sequences, 17% seen once. Germline values: CDR1 SGHAT, CDR2 FQNNGV. V was clipped by 8 bases and J by 6 bases; unmatched bases: 5. The CDR3 consists of 13 residues. This TCR was recovered from a human donor in good health. The rearrangement joins TRBV11-2 to TRBJ1-4, with TRBD1 identical over 8 bases. CDR3 nucleotide sequence: TGTGCCAGCTTATCGGGACAGGATGAAAAACTGTTTTTT. This codes for CASLSGQDEKLFF.